This passage covers 32 T cell receptor beta chains from one sample sequenced in a study of blood T cell repertoires in COVID-19. This table comes from immunoSEQ multiplex PCR, and its TCRdb copy is limited to in-frame clones, with some not included. The sample yields approximately 300,000 clones, about 87% seen once. Sequencing was carried out using peripheral blood. These receptors all stem from a woman aged 50 to 60 with COVID-19, enrolled during active disease.

The chain is built from TRBV5-5 and TRBJ1-2; D possibly corresponds to TRBD1 (6 bases). The V end was cut by 0 bases, the J end by 7 bases, with 16 bases between. Germline assignment: CDR1 SGHKS and CDR2 YYEKEE (reference sequence). The CDR3 is 15 amino acids. CDR3 nucleotide sequence: TGTGCCAGCAGCTTGGCCCCGGCAGGGGCAGGTGGCTACACCTTC. It encodes CASSLAPAGAGGYTF. Based on the CDR3 plus reference TRBV5-5 and TRBJ1-2, the full variable domain is DAGVTQSPTHLIKTRGQQVTLRCSPISGHKSVSWYQQVLGQGPQFIFQYYEKEERGRGNFPDRFSARQFPNYSSELNVNALLLGDSALYLCASSLAPAGAGGYTFGSGTRLTVV.

This chain uses TRBV5-4 with TRBJ1-1, with D tentatively TRBD1 (6 bases). CDR1 SGHNT and CDR2 YYREEE come from the germline V gene (reference sequence). Trimming pared 4 bases from V and 6 bases from J, leaving 13 bases between. CDR3 size: 13 residues. In nucleotides, the CDR3 is TGTGCCAGCAGCCAACAGGGTTCCGCTGAAGCTTTCTTT. Its protein product is CASSQQGSAEAFF.

This clone was seen just once. The rearrangement uses TRBV7-9 and TRBJ1-1, with D possibly matching TRBD1 (6 bases). The CDR3 covers 14 residues. Trimming left V 7 bases short and J 6 bases short, with 18 bases between. CDR1 and CDR2 (germline): SEHNR, FQNEAQ (reference sequence). The CDR3 region has the DNA TGTGCCAGCATCCGAGACCCTCCAGGGGCTGAAGCTTTCTTT. It codes for CASIRDPPGAEAFF.

This chain uses TRBV18 with TRBJ1-2; weak D call: TRBD1 (5 bases). V lost 0 bases to trimming and J lost 7 bases, with 12 bases between them. CDR3 length equals 14 residues. Per germline, CDR1 KGHSH and CDR2 LQKENI. CDR3 loop: CASSPPGVSGGYTF. The DNA for the CDR3 is TGTGCCAGCTCACCACCAGGGGTCTCCGGTGGCTACACCTTC.

The chain joins TRBV6-5 to TRBJ2-7; 10 nucleotides match TRBD2. The CDR3 has 13 residues. V gave up 6 bases and J gave up 4 bases; unmatched junction bases: 3. CDR1 and CDR2 from the germline V gene are MNHEY and SVGAGI. The CDR3 loop reads CASRGLAEYEQYF. CDR3 DNA sequence: TGTGCCAGCAGAGGACTAGCGGAATACGAGCAGTACTTC.

The chain is built from TRBV18 and TRBJ1-4; maybe TRBD1 (6 bases). Trimming shortened V by 3 bases and J by 3 bases, and 8 bases separated the two germline ends. The CDR3 covers 14 residues. Germline-derived CDR1 and CDR2 are KGHSH and LQKENI. CDR3 DNA: TGTGCCAGCTCACCGGCAGGGGCTAATGAAAAACTGTTTTTT. It is translated as CASSPAGANEKLFF.

The CDR3 coding sequence is TGTGCCAGCAGCCAAGCAGGTGGAAACACCATATATTTT. Its protein is CASSQAGGNTIYF. The J gene is TRBJ1-3, the V gene TRBV3-1 (or the pseudogene TRBV3-2); D uncertain. V shed 1 base and J shed 3 bases, with 4 bases lying between them. The CDR3 consists of 13 residues. Germline assignment: CDR1 LGHDT and CDR2 YNNKEL (reference sequence).

The CDR3 reads CASYKAGEYGYTF. In nucleotides, the CDR3 is TGTGCCAGCTATAAGGCAGGGGAGTATGGCTACACCTTC. V gene TRBV27 combines with J gene TRBJ1-2; possibly TRBD1 for D (6 bases). CDR1 and CDR2 (germline): MNHEY, SMNVEV (reference sequence). This CDR3 comprises 13 residues. Trimming stripped 8 bases from V and 5 bases from J, with 15 bases between.

The chain is built from TRBV7-9 and TRBJ1-4; no firm D call. Germline loops: CDR1 SEHNR, CDR2 FQNEAQ (reference sequence). The CDR3 is 14 amino acids. V lost 1 base, J lost 2 bases, and 5 bases lay in between. CDR3 sequence reads: CASSLGGTNEKLFF. Here the CDR3 DNA reads TGTGCCAGCAGCTTAGGAGGGACTAATGAAAAACTGTTTTTT.

V usage is TRBV6-1 and J usage is TRBJ2-7, with 7 bases lining up with TRBD2. Germline CDR1 and CDR2: MNHNS and SASEGT. The CDR3 contains 15 residues. V dropped 1 base and J dropped 0; count of bases not matched to a gene: 3. CDR3 amino acids: CASSEGAGSSYEQYF. DNA for the CDR3: TGTGCCAGCAGTGAAGGAGCGGGGAGCTCCTACGAGCAGTACTTC.

CDR3 nucleotides: TGTGCCAGCACCTCGGGAATCTCCTACGAGCAGTACTTC. It encodes CASTSGISYEQYF. This chain connects TRBV6-5 to TRBJ2-7; tentative D call: TRBD2 (5 bases). The CDR3 sequence is 13 residues long. Germline V gene sequence: CDR1 MNHEY, CDR2 SVGAGI. The V end was cut by 7 bases, the J end by 0 bases, with 10 bases between.

The chain couples TRBV18 to TRBJ1-1; D gene uncertain. CDR1 is KGHSH and CDR2 is LQKENI in the germline V gene. The CDR3 is 12 residues long. Trimming removed 3 bases from V and 1 base from J, with 3 bases in between. The CDR3 bases are TGTGCCAGCTCACCCAAGAACACTGAAGCTTTCTTT. Translation: CASSPKNTEAFF. Supplemented by reference TRBV18 and TRBJ1-1, the full variable domain reads NAGVMQNPRHLVRRRGQEARLRCSPMKGHSHVYWYRQLPEEGLKFMVYLQKENIIDESGMPKERFSAEFPKEGPSILRIQQVVRGDSAAYFCASSPKNTEAFFGQGTRLTVV.

The rearrangement uses TRBV2 and TRBJ1-4; TRBD1 agrees at 8 bases. Germline-derived CDR1 and CDR2 are SNHLY and FYNNEI. V was pared by 7 bases and J by 0 bases, with 10 bases of the junction left unmatched. The CDR3 has 17 amino acids. CDR3 amino acids: CASIDRDRFATNEKLFF. The CDR3 coding sequence is TGTGCCAGCATCGACCGGGACAGGTTTGCAACTAATGAAAAACTGTTTTTT.

J is TRBJ2-1 and V is TRBV24-1; 11 bases align to TRBD2. Unmatched junction bases numbered 11, after V lost 4 bases and J lost 7 bases. Germline CDR1 is KGHDR and CDR2 is SFDVKD. The CDR3 totals 17 residues. The CDR3: CATSEGTSGPRGNEQFF. CDR3 nucleotide sequence: TGTGCCACCAGTGAAGGGACTAGCGGCCCAAGGGGGAATGAGCAGTTCTTC.

This clone has a handful of counts. The chain couples TRBV6-4 to TRBJ1-1; the D gene is possibly TRBD1 (6 bases). V dropped 3 bases and J dropped 2 bases, with 10 bases sitting between them. CDR1 is MRHNA, CDR2 SNTAGT, per germline. The CDR3 runs to 14 residues. The CDR3, as DNA: TGTGCCAGCAGTGAAGGGACAACCAACACTGAAGCTTTCTTT. This codes for CASSEGTTNTEAFF.

The chain joins TRBV7-9 to TRBJ2-7, with 11 nucleotides matching TRBD2. The germline V gene has CDR1 SEHNR and CDR2 FQNEAQ (reference sequence). This CDR3 has 15 amino acids. V shed 5 bases, J shed 4 bases, and the junction held 7 bases outside the gene matches. The CDR3 spells CASSPRLAGNYEQYF. As DNA, the CDR3 is TGTGCCAGCAGCCCGCGACTAGCGGGAAATTACGAGCAGTACTTC.

This clone came up once. The chain is built from TRBV10-1 and TRBJ1-2, with TRBD1 identical over 7 bases. Germline V lookup: CDR1 WNHNN, CDR2 SYGVQD (reference sequence). The CDR3 is 15 residues long. Trimming at V came to 3 bases and at J to 4 bases, leaving 8 bases not matched to a gene. The CDR3 sequence: CASSDGGGGIYGYTF. For the CDR3, the DNA is TGCGCCAGCAGTGACGGCGGAGGGGGCATCTATGGCTACACCTTC.

This clone was detected only once. The V and J genes are TRBV28 and TRBJ2-2; 14 bases fit TRBD2. Germline V gene lookup returns CDR1 MDHEN and CDR2 SYDVKM. Trimming at V came to 6 bases and at J to 3 bases, leaving 9 bases not matched to a gene. CDR3 length: 18 amino acids. CDR3 residues: CASSPPGLAGGHTGELFF. The CDR3 nucleotides read TGTGCCAGCAGCCCTCCCGGACTAGCGGGAGGTCACACCGGGGAGCTGTTTTTT. The full variable domain, its missing parts supplied by reference TRBV28 and TRBJ2-2, is DVKVTQSSRYLVKRTGEKVFLECVQDMDHENMFWYRQDPGLGLRLIYFSYDVKMKEKGDIPEGYSVSREKKERFSLILESASTNQTSMYLCASSPPGLAGGHTGELFFGEGSRLTVL.

This clone turned up a few times. V and J are TRBV7-3 and TRBJ2-7, with D perhaps TRBD1 (7 bases). This CDR3 is 14 amino acids long. The germline V gene encodes CDR1 SGHTA and CDR2 FQGTGA. The V end lost 5 bases, the J end lost 6 bases, and 17 bases lay between the germline ends. CDR3 region: CASSPHGGQSEQYF. For the CDR3, the DNA is TGTGCCAGCAGCCCCCACGGGGGACAGAGCGAGCAGTACTTC.

The rearrangement uses TRBV6-2 or TRBV6-3 and TRBJ1-1, with 7 bases aligning to TRBD1. Germline values: CDR1 MNHEY, CDR2 SVGEGT. This CDR3 is built from 15 residues. J lost 2 bases, V lost 4 bases, and 7 bases had no gene match. CDR3 residues: CASSLHRGANTEAFF. The DNA for the CDR3 is TGTGCCAGCAGTTTACACAGGGGCGCCAACACTGAAGCTTTCTTT.

The chain combines TRBV7-9 with TRBJ1-2; 8 bases are a match to TRBD1. Trimming removed 5 bases from V and 6 bases from J; junction bases left unmatched: 5. Germline CDR1 SEHNR, CDR2 FQNEAQ (reference sequence). CDR3 length: 13 residues. CDR3 loop: CASSPWGQDGYTF. The CDR3 coding sequence is TGTGCCAGCAGCCCGTGGGGACAGGATGGCTACACCTTC.

This chain links TRBV5-1 with TRBJ2-7; 7 bases match TRBD2. The CDR3 spans 16 residues. Germline CDR1 reads SGHRS; CDR2 reads YFSETQ. The V and J ends lost 0 bases and 1 base, in that order; junction bases with no gene match: 7. DNA of the CDR3: TGCGCCAGCAGCTTGGACTGGACTAGTATTTCCTACGAGCAGTACTTC. The encoded protein is CASSLDWTSISYEQYF.

This chain connects TRBV11-2 to TRBJ2-4; TRBD1 is a possible D gene (6 bases). V was cut by 3 bases and J by 7 bases, with 13 bases left in between. There are 14 residues in the CDR3. Germline assignment: CDR1 SGHAT and CDR2 FQNNGV. The CDR3 sequence is CASSLLRGVNIQYF. CDR3 bases: TGTGCCAGCAGCTTGCTCAGGGGAGTGAACATTCAGTACTTC.

V and J are TRBV6-5 and TRBJ1-6, with TRBD1 matching over 7 bases. Germline-derived CDR1 and CDR2 are MNHEY and SVGAGI. The CDR3 is made up of 12 amino acids. With V trimmed by 7 bases and J by 8 bases, 2 bases remained unmatched. The CDR3 coding sequence is TGTGCCAGCAATCAGGGGGATTCACCCCTCCACTTT. Translation gives CASNQGDSPLHF.

This chain uses TRBV11-2 with TRBJ2-1, with D possibly matching TRBD1 (6 bases). The CDR3 is 14 residues long. V lost 5 bases and J lost 9, with 17 bases in between. Germline CDR1 SGHAT, CDR2 FQNNGV. CDR3 sequence (DNA): TGTGCCAGCAGCGTATCCTCAGGGGTGGCTGAGCAGTTCTTC. Its protein product is CASSVSSGVAEQFF.

The chain employs TRBV11-3 and TRBJ2-6, with D maybe TRBD2 (5 bases). This CDR3 spans 16 amino acids. Trimming cost V 5 bases and J 2 bases, with 13 bases left between them. CDR1 is SGHNT and CDR2 is YENEEA in the germline V gene. CDR3 sequence (DNA): TGTGCCAGCAGCACCCCCGGGGAGACTGGGGCCAACGTCCTGACTTTC. Amino acids: CASSTPGETGANVLTF.

The gene calls are TRBV13 and TRBJ2-7; no clear D gene. CDR1 is PRHDT, CDR2 FYEKMQ, per germline (reference sequence). Trimming stripped 4 bases from V and 6 bases from J, with 7 bases between. CDR3 length equals 11 residues. The CDR3 region is CASSSLSEQYF. The DNA of the CDR3 is TGTGCCAGCAGCTCCCTTTCCGAGCAGTACTTC.

J is TRBJ2-1 and V is TRBV15; 14 nucleotides line up with TRBD2. The germline gives CDR1 LNHNV, CDR2 YYDKDF (reference sequence). Trimming cost V 4 bases and J 8 bases; bases outside gene matches: 4. This CDR3 is 15 amino acids long. Here the CDR3 reads CATSKGTSGSDEQFF. In DNA, the CDR3 is TGTGCCACCAGCAAGGGGACTAGCGGGAGCGATGAGCAGTTCTTC.

J is TRBJ2-1 and V is TRBV19, with 7 bases aligning to TRBD1. Germline CDR1 is LNHDA and CDR2 is SQIVND (reference sequence). The CDR3 extends over 16 amino acids. V lost 9 bases and J lost 0; bases outside the gene matches: 11. In DNA, the CDR3 is TGTGCCAGCAGGGGGATGATGACCAACTCCTACAATGAGCAGTTCTTC. This codes for CASRGMMTNSYNEQFF.

CDR3 DNA: TGTGCCAGTAGTCTCGGTTTGAACACTGAAGCTTTCTTT. Translated: CASSLGLNTEAFF. This chain uses TRBV19 with TRBJ1-1; no reliable D call. This CDR3 has 13 residues. Trimming shortened V by 5 bases and J by 0 bases, and 7 bases separated the two germline ends. Germline CDR1 LNHDA, CDR2 SQIVND (reference sequence).

The chain has TRBV19 and TRBJ2-3; 9 bases are shared with TRBD2. Unmatched junction bases numbered 16, after V lost 5 bases and J lost 4 bases. The germline CDR1 and CDR2 sequences are LNHDA and SQIVND (reference sequence). CDR3 length: 18 residues. The CDR3, as DNA: TGTGCCAGTAGTCTAACGTCGAGGCGGGGGGGGTCTGCAGATACGCAGTATTTT. Protein sequence: CASSLTSRRGGSADTQYF. The full variable domain, rest sourced from reference TRBV19 and TRBJ2-3, is DGGITQSPKYLFRKEGQNVTLSCEQNLNHDAMYWYRQDPGQGLRLIYYSQIVNDFQKGDIAEGYSVSREKKESFPLTVTSAQKNPTAFYLCASSLTSRRGGSADTQYFGPGTRLTVL.

This clone was seen only once. This chain uses TRBV18 with TRBJ2-1; 8 bases are shared with TRBD1. J lost 8 bases, V lost 4 bases, and 4 bases had no gene match. Germline-derived CDR1 and CDR2 are KGHSH and LQKENI. The CDR3 extends over 13 amino acids. The CDR3 loop reads CASSLAGGDEQFF. The CDR3 nucleotides are TGTGCCAGCTCACTGGCAGGGGGCGATGAGCAGTTCTTC.